A selection of T cell receptor beta chains follows, all from one sample in a study of cytomegalovirus exposure and HLA in healthy donors. Clones were read by immunoSEQ multiplex PCR, and TCRdb kept only the in-frame ones, dropping some. The sample yields about 160,000 clones, about 88% seen once. Sequenced input: PBMCs. These receptors were obtained from a man between 18 and 29 years old in good health and CMV-seronegative. Both conserved end residues are part of each CDR3. D genes are given only for firm matches. The size entry is marked missing in some rows and otherwise reads once, few, many or a size class.

>TRBV27|-|TRBD1|TRBJ2-1
TGTGCCACTTCCCCCCCAGGGGGCGCGGGCAATGAGCAGTTCTTC
CATSPPGGAGNEQFF
>TRBV7-6|once|TRBD1|TRBJ1-5
TGTGCCAGCAGCGTGACAGGGGAGAATCAGCCCCAGCATTTT
CASSVTGENQPQHF
>TRBV28|few|-|TRBJ2-1
TGTGCCAGCAGTCCGCAGGGACTTGGGTACAATGAGCAGTTCTTC
CASSPQGLGYNEQFF
>TRBV6-5|-|-|TRBJ2-7
TGTGCCAGCAGTTACACGCTTCGGGGCTCCTACGAGCAGTACTTC
CASSYTLRGSYEQYF
>TRBV5-1|-|-|TRBJ2-5
TGCGCCAGCAGCTCGCAGGGGTGGCCACAAGAGACCCAGTACTTC
CASSSQGWPQETQYF
>TRBV11-2|-|-|TRBJ2-7
TGTGCCAGCAGCCCCTCCGACACCTATAGTTACTTC
CASSPSDTYSYF
>TRBV28|-|TRBD2|TRBJ2-7
TGTGCCAGCAGCCTCGGCGGGAGGGCCTTTTTACGCTCCTACGAGCAGTACTTC
CASSLGGRAFLRSYEQYF
>TRBV9|-|-|TRBJ2-7
TGTGCCAGCAGCGTAGCAGATATTTCCTACGAGCAGTACTTC
CASSVADISYEQYF
>TRBV11-2|-|TRBD1|TRBJ1-4
TGTGCCAGCAGCTTGACAGGGGGAGGTGAAAAACTGTTTTTT
CASSLTGGGEKLFF
>TRBV7-9|-|-|TRBJ1-6
TGTGCCAGCAGCTTATTGAGGAGAGGAGAATCACCCCTCCACTTT
CASSLLRRGESPLHF
>TRBV6-5|-|-|TRBJ2-7
TGTGCCAGCAGTTACGGGCAGCAATCCTACGAGCAGTACTTC
CASSYGQQSYEQYF
>TRBV19|-|TRBD1|TRBJ1-6
TGTGCCAGTAACCCAGGACAGGGGGATAATTCACCCCTCCACTTT
CASNPGQGDNSPLHF
>TRBV15|few|-|TRBJ1-3
TGTGCCACCAGCAGAGCGGGAGACATCGGAAACACCATATATTTT
CATSRAGDIGNTIYF
>TRBV2|-|-|TRBJ2-5
TGTGCCAGCAAGTACAGCGGCCAAGAGACCCAGTACTTC
CASKYSGQETQYF
>TRBV4-1|-|TRBD2|TRBJ2-5
TGCGCCAGCAGCCATGGGACTAGCGAAGAGACCCAGTACTTC
CASSHGTSEETQYF
>TRBV4-1|-|-|TRBJ1-4
TGCGCCAGCAGCCAAGATCCTAACAGGGTTTTTGAAAAACTGTTTTTT
CASSQDPNRVFEKLFF
>TRBV28|-|TRBD2|TRBJ2-2
TGTGCCAGCAGTCCGACCCGGGCAGCGGGGGACACCGGGGAGCTGTTTTTT
CASSPTRAAGDTGELFF
>TRBV2|-|-|TRBJ1-5
TGTGCCAGCAGTGAAGGGTGGGGGGAGAATCAGCCCCAGCATTTT
CASSEGWGENQPQHF
>TRBV4-3|-|TRBD2|TRBJ2-1
TGCGCCAGCAGCCAAGGGACTAGTACCTACAATGAGCAGTTCTTC
CASSQGTSTYNEQFF
>TRBV7-2|-|-|TRBJ2-7
TGTGCCAGCAGCCCAGCCTACGAGCAGTACTTC
CASSPAYEQYF